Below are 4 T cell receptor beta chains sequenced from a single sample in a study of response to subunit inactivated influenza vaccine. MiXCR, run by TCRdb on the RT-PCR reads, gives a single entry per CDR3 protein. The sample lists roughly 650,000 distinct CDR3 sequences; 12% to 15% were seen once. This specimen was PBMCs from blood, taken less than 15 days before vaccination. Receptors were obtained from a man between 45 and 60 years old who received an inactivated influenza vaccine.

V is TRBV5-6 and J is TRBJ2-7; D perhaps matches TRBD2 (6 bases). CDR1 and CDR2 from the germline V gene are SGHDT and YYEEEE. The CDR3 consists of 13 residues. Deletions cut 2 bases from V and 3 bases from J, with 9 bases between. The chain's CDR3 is CASSFTGVYEQYF. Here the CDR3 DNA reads TGTGCCAGCAGCTTCACGGGGGTCTACGAGCAGTACTTC.

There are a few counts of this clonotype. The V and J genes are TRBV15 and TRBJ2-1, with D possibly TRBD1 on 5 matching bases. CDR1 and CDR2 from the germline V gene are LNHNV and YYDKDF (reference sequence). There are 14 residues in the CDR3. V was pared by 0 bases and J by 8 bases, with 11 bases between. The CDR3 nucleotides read TGTGCCACCAGCAGAGACAGGGTCTTAGATGAGCAGTTCTTC. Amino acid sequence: CATSRDRVLDEQFF.

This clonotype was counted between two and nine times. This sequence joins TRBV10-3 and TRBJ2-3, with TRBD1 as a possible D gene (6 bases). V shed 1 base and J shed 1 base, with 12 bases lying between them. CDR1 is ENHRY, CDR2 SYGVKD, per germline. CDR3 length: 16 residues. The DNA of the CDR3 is TGTGCCATCAGTGAGTTTGGGGGCTGGGGCACAGATACGCAGTATTTT. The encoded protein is CAISEFGGWGTDTQYF.

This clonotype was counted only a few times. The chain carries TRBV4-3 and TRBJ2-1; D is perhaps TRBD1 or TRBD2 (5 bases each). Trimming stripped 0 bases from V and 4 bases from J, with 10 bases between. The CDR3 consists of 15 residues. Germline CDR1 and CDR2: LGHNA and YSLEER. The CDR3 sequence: CASSQDIGGYNEQFF. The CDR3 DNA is TGCGCCAGCAGCCAAGATATTGGGGGTTACAATGAGCAGTTCTTC.